These 31 T cell receptor beta chains came from one sample sequenced in a study of shared clonotypes between healthy human individuals (dated by TCRdb to 2020 to 2022). The library was generated by the immunoSEQ multiplex PCR assay. TCRdb mirrors the immuneACCESS table, restricted to in-frame sequences. Some clones are absent from its copies; in checked studies, under half trace to an unresolved V gene, and the reason for the others is unknown. In all, the sample holds 2,500,000 or so clones, and 80% to 95% of those were seen once. About 0.39% of the sample is in the top ten clones. The sample consisted of naive CD4+ T cells from PBMCs. What this sample's cell subset or site label stands for: CD45RA+ positively selected. All receptors derive from a man between 18 and 29 years old in good health. Some clones in this sample may be carry-over from other donors' samples.

As for this clone: This sample also contains other DNA sequences that code for the same CDR3. The J gene is TRBJ1-1, the V gene TRBV18; maybe TRBD1 (5 bases). V was pared by 2 bases and J by 1 base, with 8 bases between. Per the germline V gene, CDR1 is KGHSH and CDR2 is LQKENI. This CDR3 spans 14 amino acids. CDR3: CASSPAGPNTEAFF. CDR3 DNA sequence: TGTGCCAGCTCACCAGCAGGGCCGAACACTGAAGCTTTCTTT. Full variable domain (rest looked up from reference TRBV18 and TRBJ1-1): NAGVMQNPRHLVRRRGQEARLRCSPMKGHSHVYWYRQLPEEGLKFMVYLQKENIIDESGMPKERFSAEFPKEGPSILRIQQVVRGDSAAYFCASSPAGPNTEAFFGQGTRLTVV.

Regarding this clone: The sample contains more than one DNA sequence encoding this CDR3. The chain is built from TRBV5-4 and TRBJ1-1; D not certain. CDR3 length equals 13 residues. CDR1 is SGHNT, CDR2 YYREEE, per germline (reference sequence). Trimming left V 0 bases short and J 5 bases short, with 8 bases between. DNA for the CDR3: TGTGCCAGCAGCTTGGCGGGGTATACTGAAGCTTTCTTT. Residues: CASSLAGYTEAFF. The entire variable domain, with the rest obtained from reference TRBV5-4 and TRBJ1-1, is as follows: ETGVTQSPTHLIKTRGQQVTLRCSSQSGHNTVSWYQQALGQGPQFIFQYYREEENGRGNFPPRFSGLQFPNYSSELNVNALELDDSALYLCASSLAGYTEAFFGQGTRLTVV.

This sequence joins TRBV2 and TRBJ1-1; D uncertain. Germline values: CDR1 SNHLY, CDR2 FYNNEI. V was shortened by 7 bases and J by 1 base, with 7 bases between the two germline ends. The CDR3 contains 12 residues. CDR3 in amino acids: CASTRRNTEAFF. As DNA, the CDR3 is TGTGCCAGCACCAGGCGGAACACTGAAGCTTTCTTT. Drawing the rest from reference TRBV2 and TRBJ1-1, the complete variable domain is EPEVTQTPSHQVTQMGQEVILRCVPISNHLYFYWYRQILGQKVEFLVSFYNNEISEKSEIFDDQFSVERPDGSNFTLKIRSTKLEDSAMYFCASTRRNTEAFFGQGTRLTVV.

This rearrangement joins TRBV11-2 to TRBJ1-2; no clear D. The CDR3 sequence is 15 residues long. Germline lookup yields CDR1 SGHAT and CDR2 FQNNGV. Trimming cost V 1 base and J 8 bases, with 17 bases left between them. CDR3 sequence: CASSLGRSRGLGYTF. The DNA of the CDR3 is TGTGCCAGCAGCTTAGGCAGGTCGAGAGGTCTCGGCTACACCTTC. The complete variable domain, with remaining parts taken from reference TRBV11-2 and TRBJ1-2, reads EAGVAQSPRYKIIEKRQSVAFWCNPISGHATLYWYQQILGQGPKLLIQFQNNGVVDDSQLPKDRFSAERLKGVDSTLKIQPAKLEDSAVYLCASSLGRSRGLGYTFGSGTRLTVV.

The V and J genes are TRBV4-2 and TRBJ1-2, with a weak D call TRBD1 (5 bases). V lost 5 bases to trimming and J lost 0 bases, with 16 bases between them. Germline V gene sequence: CDR1 LGHNA, CDR2 YNFKEQ. This CDR3 region has 16 residues. CDR3: CASSRGATEANYGYTF. CDR3 nucleotides: TGTGCCAGCAGCAGAGGTGCGACAGAAGCTAACTATGGCTACACCTTC.

This sequence joins TRBV5-1 and TRBJ1-3; D uncertain. The CDR3 consists of 16 residues. The germline V gene has CDR1 SGHRS and CDR2 YFSETQ. V was trimmed by 0 bases and J by 6 bases, leaving 16 bases between them. CDR3 DNA sequence: TGCGCCAGCAGCTTGGGGGGTTATCCGGGCCAAAACACCATATATTTT. This gives the protein CASSLGGYPGQNTIYF.

Here the CDR3 reads CSPQWGQGGTDTQYF. CDR3 nucleotides: TGCAGCCCTCAGTGGGGGCAGGGTGGGACAGATACGCAGTATTTT. The rearrangement links TRBV29-1 to TRBJ2-3; possible D gene TRBD1, 6 bases. The V gene lost 8 bases and the J gene lost 3 bases, with 21 bases spanning the gap. Germline V lookup: CDR1 SQVTM, CDR2 ANQGSEA. The CDR3 runs to 15 residues.

V and J are TRBV19 and TRBJ1-2; TRBD1 agrees at 9 bases. Trimming at V came to 6 bases and at J to 2 bases, leaving 7 bases not matched to a gene. Germline values: CDR1 LNHDA, CDR2 SQIVND (reference sequence). The CDR3 contains 15 residues. The CDR3 loop reads CASRIQGQGNYGYTF. CDR3 in DNA: TGTGCCAGTAGAATCCAAGGACAGGGGAACTATGGCTACACCTTC. Based on the CDR3 plus reference TRBV19 and TRBJ1-2, the full variable domain is DGGITQSPKYLFRKEGQNVTLSCEQNLNHDAMYWYRQDPGQGLRLIYYSQIVNDFQKGDIAEGYSVSREKKESFPLTVTSAQKNPTAFYLCASRIQGQGNYGYTFGSGTRLTVV.

This chain uses TRBV30 with TRBJ1-2; a possible D gene is TRBD1 (5 bases). CDR3 length: 12 amino acids. V lost 0 bases and J 7 bases, leaving 9 bases between the germline ends. Looked up from germline, CDR1 is GTSNPN and CDR2 is SVGIG (reference sequence). CDR3 nucleotide sequence: TGTGCCTGGAGTGTTGGACATGGTGGCTACACCTTC. Encoded protein: CAWSVGHGGYTF.

V is TRBV19 and J is TRBJ2-5; a weak D match, TRBD1 (5 bases). CDR3 length equals 13 residues. The germline V gene has CDR1 LNHDA and CDR2 SQIVND (reference sequence). Trimming shortened V by 6 bases and J by 1 base, and 9 bases separated the two germline ends. In nucleotides, the CDR3 is TGTGCCAGTAGCAGGGTAAGCCAAGAGACCCAGTACTTC. Protein: CASSRVSQETQYF.

V and J are TRBV9 and TRBJ2-1; no firm D call. V was trimmed by 4 bases and J by 0 bases, leaving 8 bases between them. Germline V gene sequence: CDR1 SGDLS, CDR2 YYNGEE. The CDR3 runs 14 residues. The chain's CDR3 is CASSTVSSYNEQFF. Written as DNA, the CDR3 is TGTGCCAGCAGCACTGTCAGCTCCTACAATGAGCAGTTCTTC.

V and J are TRBV28 and TRBJ2-2; 12 bases align to TRBD2. The CDR3 consists of 16 residues. Germline V CDR1 and CDR2: MDHEN, SYDVKM. The V gene end was trimmed by 4 bases and the J gene end by 8 bases; junction bases not matched to a gene: 8. CDR3 sequence (DNA): TGTGCCAGCAGTTCCCAGACTAGCGGGAGTGGTGGGGAGCTGTTTTTT. This codes for CASSSQTSGSGGELFF.

The chain combines TRBV18 with TRBJ2-6; a possible D gene is TRBD1 (6 bases). The CDR3 loop spans 16 amino acids. V dropped 2 bases and J dropped 5 bases, with 13 bases sitting between them. Germline-derived CDR1 and CDR2 are KGHSH and LQKENI. CDR3 residues: CASSPYQGQRANVLTF. The CDR3 DNA reads as TGTGCCAGCTCACCATACCAGGGGCAGAGGGCCAACGTCCTGACTTTC.

The rearrangement links TRBV7-3 to TRBJ2-7, with TRBD2 matching over 15 bases. Trimming removed 3 bases from V and 4 bases from J; junction bases left unmatched: 1. CDR1 and CDR2 (germline): SGHTA, FQGTGA. CDR3 length equals 15 residues. The chain's CDR3 is CASSLGTSGRYEQYF. The DNA for the CDR3 is TGTGCCAGCAGCTTGGGGACTAGCGGGAGGTACGAGCAGTACTTC.

The chain combines TRBV27 with TRBJ1-1; D might be TRBD1 (5 bases). Trimming stripped 2 bases from V and 10 bases from J, with 11 bases between. Germline CDR1 and CDR2: MNHEY and SMNVEV (reference sequence). The CDR3 has 12 amino acids. In DNA, the CDR3 is TGTGCCAGCAGTTTAGGGGGTGGTGGAGCTTTCTTT. This codes for CASSLGGGGAFF.

This chain's CDR3 is CASSTLHEQYF. Written as DNA, the CDR3 is TGTGCCAGCAGCACTTTACACGAGCAGTACTTC. The J gene is TRBJ2-7, the V gene TRBV6-1; D not certain. The germline V gene encodes CDR1 MNHNS and CDR2 SASEGT. This CDR3 has 11 residues. The V end lost 6 bases, the J end lost 5 bases, and 8 bases lay between the germline ends.

The chain employs TRBV7-2 and TRBJ2-5; D call uncertain. With the DNA end fitting TRBJ2-7 better, the J assignment may be wrong. From germline, CDR1 is SGHTA and CDR2 FQGNSA. The CDR3 runs 15 residues. The DNA of the CDR3 is TGTGCCAGCAGCCCGAGCAGTCCTTTAGACTACGAGCAGTACTTC. Translation gives CASSPSSPLDYEQYF.

This clone appeared once. The rearrangement uses TRBV28 and TRBJ1-6; 8 bases match TRBD1. Germline assignment: CDR1 MDHEN and CDR2 SYDVKM. V was pared by 3 bases and J by 4 bases, with 2 bases of the junction left unmatched. This CDR3 is 15 amino acids long. This CDR3 reads CASSLRQGYNSPLHF. Here the CDR3 DNA reads TGTGCCAGCAGTTTGCGACAGGGGTATAATTCACCCCTCCACTTT.

V gene TRBV2 combines with J gene TRBJ2-2; 7 nucleotides align to TRBD2. The CDR3 is 15 amino acids. Germline V gives CDR1 SNHLY, CDR2 FYNNEI. J was trimmed by 5 bases and V by 7 bases; bases with no gene match: 10. CDR3 nucleotide sequence: TGTGCCAGCATGGCGGGAGTTATAAGGACCGGGGAGCTGTTTTTT. It yields the protein CASMAGVIRTGELFF.

The J gene is TRBJ2-3, the V gene TRBV14; no definite D call. Germline V gives CDR1 SGHDN, CDR2 FVKESK. Trimming left V 2 bases short and J 2 bases short, with 14 bases between. There are 16 residues in the CDR3. In DNA, the CDR3 is TGTGCCAGCAGCCAACACAAGGGCACTAACACAGATACGCAGTATTTT. This codes for CASSQHKGTNTDTQYF.

The rearrangement links TRBV13 to TRBJ2-1, with a possible D match to TRBD2 (6 bases). The CDR3 has 13 amino acids. Germline V CDR1 and CDR2: PRHDT, FYEKMQ (reference sequence). V was cut by 3 bases and J by 5 bases, with 8 bases left in between. CDR3: CASSFRGNNEQFF. Here the CDR3 DNA reads TGTGCCAGCAGCTTTCGCGGGAACAATGAGCAGTTCTTC.

This chain joins TRBV6-5 and TRBJ2-3; D is perhaps TRBD1 (7 bases). V dropped 6 bases and J dropped 6 bases, with 19 bases sitting between them. This CDR3 contains 15 residues. Germline CDR1 reads MNHEY; CDR2 reads SVGAGI. In DNA form, the CDR3 reads TGTGCCAGCAGCCCTCGGGGGCAGGGGGTCGATACGCAGTATTTT. As protein: CASSPRGQGVDTQYF.

The rearrangement joins TRBV28 to TRBJ2-1, with TRBD2 matching over 12 bases. Germline V lookup: CDR1 MDHEN, CDR2 SYDVKM. V lost 2 bases and J lost 4; bases outside the gene matches: 6. The CDR3 totals 17 residues. This CDR3 is CASSLTLAGGKYNEQFF. The CDR3 nucleotides are TGTGCCAGCAGTTTAACTCTAGCGGGAGGGAAGTACAATGAGCAGTTCTTC.

CDR3 sequence: CASSSEMRQKHNEQFF. The CDR3 nucleotides are TGTGCCAGCAGCTCTGAGATGCGACAGAAGCACAATGAGCAGTTCTTC. The rearrangement joins TRBV5-4 to TRBJ2-1; a weak D match, TRBD1 (5 bases). The V end lost 3 bases, the J end lost 5 bases, and 18 bases lay between the germline ends. This CDR3 is 16 amino acids long. Germline V lookup: CDR1 SGHNT, CDR2 YYREEE (reference sequence). The variable domain in full, completed from reference TRBV5-4 and TRBJ2-1, reads ETGVTQSPTHLIKTRGQQVTLRCSSQSGHNTVSWYQQALGQGPQFIFQYYREEENGRGNFPPRFSGLQFPNYSSELNVNALELDDSALYLCASSSEMRQKHNEQFFGPGTRLTVL.

The V call is TRBV5-4, the J call TRBJ1-1; D gene ambiguous. V lost 4 bases, J lost 1 base, and 11 bases lay in between. Per germline, CDR1 SGHNT and CDR2 YYREEE (reference sequence). The CDR3 extends over 14 amino acids. CDR3 in amino acids: CASSPPRRNTEAFF. The CDR3 DNA is TGTGCCAGCAGCCCCCCACGGCGGAACACTGAAGCTTTCTTT.

This clone was picked up a small number of times. The rearrangement links TRBV7-3 to TRBJ1-1, with D perhaps TRBD1 (5 bases). Germline V gene data show CDR1 as SGHTA and CDR2 as FQGTGA. V lost 0 bases and J 3 bases, leaving 11 bases between the germline ends. CDR3 length equals 15 residues. The DNA of the CDR3 is TGTGCCAGCAGCTTAACGCCCAGGGTAGACACTGAAGCTTTCTTT. Translated: CASSLTPRVDTEAFF.

This clone was observed once. This chain joins TRBV21-1 and TRBJ2-2; the DNA was not compared with TRBD2, the D call given in the table. TRBV21-1 is a pseudogene locus. This CDR3 contains 16 residues. CDR3 amino acids: CASRLPGLADTGELFF. For the CDR3, the DNA is TGTGCCAGCAGATTACCGGGACTAGCCGACACCGGGGAGCTGTTTTTT.

This chain uses TRBV7-3 with TRBJ2-1, with 7 positions matching TRBD2. Germline V gene lookup returns CDR1 SGHTA and CDR2 FQGTGA. V trimming: 4 bases; J trimming: 8 bases; junction bases outside the gene matches: 8. The CDR3 length is 14 residues. DNA for the CDR3: TGTGCCAGCAGCTCCCCTGGGGGGGAGGATGAGCAGTTCTTC. It codes for CASSSPGGEDEQFF.

V usage is TRBV5-1 and J usage is TRBJ1-1; D unclear. The CDR3 has 14 residues. The V gene's germline CDR1 is SGHRS and CDR2 YFSETQ. Trimming cost V 0 bases and J 1 base, with 7 bases left between them. For the CDR3, the DNA is TGCGCCAGCAGCTTGGAAAGCCAGAACACTGAAGCTTTCTTT. As protein: CASSLESQNTEAFF.

In its sample, this clone was seen once. The V call is TRBV9, the J call TRBJ2-5; no firm D call. The CDR3 is made up of 13 amino acids. The V and J ends lost 0 bases and 6 bases respectively, with 9 bases between them. Germline V lookup: CDR1 SGDLS, CDR2 YYNGEE. The CDR3 DNA is TGTGCCAGCAGCGTAGGAGTTCTCAAGACCCAGTACTTC. Its translation: CASSVGVLKTQYF.

This chain connects TRBV5-1 to TRBJ2-5; D ambiguous. The CDR3 has 15 residues. Trimming removed 0 bases at V and 3 bases at J, with 12 bases between. Germline CDR1 is SGHRS and CDR2 is YFSETQ. CDR3 sequence: CASSLAETIKETQYF. The CDR3 bases are TGCGCCAGCAGCTTGGCGGAGACGATTAAAGAGACCCAGTACTTC. The entire variable domain, with the rest obtained from reference TRBV5-1 and TRBJ2-5, is as follows: KAGVTQTPRYLIKTRGQQVTLSCSPISGHRSVSWYQQTPGQGLQFLFEYFSETQRNKGNFPGRFSGRQFSNSRSEMNVSTLELGDSALYLCASSLAETIKETQYFGPGTRLLVL.